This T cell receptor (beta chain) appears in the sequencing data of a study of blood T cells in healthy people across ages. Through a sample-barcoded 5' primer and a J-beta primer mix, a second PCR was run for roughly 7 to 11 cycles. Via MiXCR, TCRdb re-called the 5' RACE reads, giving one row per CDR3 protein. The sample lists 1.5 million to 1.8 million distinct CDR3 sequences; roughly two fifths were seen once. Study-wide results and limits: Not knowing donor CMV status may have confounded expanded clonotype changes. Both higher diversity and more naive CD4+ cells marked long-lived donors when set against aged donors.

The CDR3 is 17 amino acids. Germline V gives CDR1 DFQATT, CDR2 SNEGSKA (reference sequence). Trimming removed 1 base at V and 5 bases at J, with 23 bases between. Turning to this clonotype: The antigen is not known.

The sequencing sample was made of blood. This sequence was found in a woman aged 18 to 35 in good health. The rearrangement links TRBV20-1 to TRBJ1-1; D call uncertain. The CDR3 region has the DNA TGCAGTGCTAGAGCCATTGAGGCTCCCGGTAAAGGGACTGAAGCTTTCTTT. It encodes CSARAIEAPGKGTEAFF.